Each of the 5 T cell receptor beta chains below was sequenced from the same sample in a study of shared clonotypes between healthy human individuals. Method: immunoSEQ multiplex PCR; TCRdb's copy keeps in-frame clones and lacks some. The sample includes about 2.1 million clones, approximately 92% of them seen just once. It was CD45RO-negative cells, positively selected for CCR7, that made up naive CD8 cells, with terminally differentiated effector memory CD45RA+ cells excluded. Input material: naive CD8+ T cells from PBMCs. These receptor sequences come from a man between 18 and 35 years old in good health. Some clones in this sample may be carry-over from other donors' samples.

A single count supports this clone. A much larger clone differs from this one at a single base, so this may be a read error. Other DNA sequences in the same sample also yield this CDR3. V gene TRBV7-6 combines with J gene TRBJ2-7, with D unclear. This CDR3 comprises 11 residues. Trimming shortened V by 4 bases and J by 2 bases, and 3 bases separated the two germline ends. The germline V gene encodes CDR1 SGHVS and CDR2 FNYEAQ. The CDR3 sequence is CASSSPYEQYF. CDR3 nucleotides: TGTGCCAGCAGCTCCCCCTACGAGCAGTACTTC.

J is TRBJ2-7 and V is TRBV6-5, with 7 bases that match TRBD2. Trimming took 6 bases from V and 1 from J; bases not matched to a gene: 6. The CDR3 is made up of 14 amino acids. From germline, CDR1 is MNHEY and CDR2 SVGAGI. CDR3 amino acids: CASRPTSASYEQYF. The CDR3 region has the DNA TGTGCCAGCAGGCCCACTAGCGCGTCCTACGAGCAGTACTTC.

Only one count was recorded for this clone. The chain is built from TRBV9 and TRBJ2-7, with D tentatively TRBD2 (6 bases). V lost 3 bases to trimming and J lost 1 base, with 14 bases between them. The CDR3 spans 15 residues. Germline CDR1 is SGDLS and CDR2 is YYNGEE. CDR3 residues: CASSEEAGQSYEQYF. The DNA of the CDR3 is TGTGCCAGCAGCGAGGAGGCGGGGCAATCCTACGAGCAGTACTTC.

This chain links TRBV19 with TRBJ2-5; D possibly matches TRBD1 or TRBD2 (5 bases each). The germline V and J ends were trimmed by 5 bases and 1 base, with 11 bases remaining between them. Germline V CDR1 and CDR2: LNHDA, SQIVND (reference sequence). The CDR3 length is 14 residues. CDR3 in amino acids: CASSVRDPQETQYF. Here the CDR3 DNA reads TGTGCCAGTAGTGTCCGGGACCCCCAAGAGACCCAGTACTTC.

The CDR3 bases are TGTGCCAGCAGCGCCAGTAGCGGGATGGGCACCGGGGAGCTGTTTTTT. Amino acid sequence: CASSASSGMGTGELFF. The rearrangement uses TRBV9 and TRBJ2-2, with 8 positions matching TRBD2. After removal of 3 bases from V and 4 bases from J, the junction contained 8 bases not matched to a gene. The length of the CDR3 is 16 residues. The V gene's germline CDR1 is SGDLS and CDR2 YYNGEE.